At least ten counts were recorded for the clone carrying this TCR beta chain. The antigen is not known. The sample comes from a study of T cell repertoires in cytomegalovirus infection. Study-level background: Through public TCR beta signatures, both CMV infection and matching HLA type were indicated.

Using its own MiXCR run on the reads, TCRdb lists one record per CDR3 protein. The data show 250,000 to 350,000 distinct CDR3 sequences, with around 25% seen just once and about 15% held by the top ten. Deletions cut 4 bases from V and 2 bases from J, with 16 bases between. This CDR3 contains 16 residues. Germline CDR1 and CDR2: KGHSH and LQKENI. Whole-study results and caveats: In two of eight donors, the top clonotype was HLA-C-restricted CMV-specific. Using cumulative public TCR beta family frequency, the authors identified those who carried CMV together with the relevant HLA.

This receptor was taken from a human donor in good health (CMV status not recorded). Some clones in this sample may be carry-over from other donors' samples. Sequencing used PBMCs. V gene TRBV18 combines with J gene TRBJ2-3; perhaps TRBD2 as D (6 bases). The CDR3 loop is CASSLEGLTATDTQYF. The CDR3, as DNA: TGTGCCAGCTCACTTGAGGGACTGACCGCCACAGATACGCAGTATTTT. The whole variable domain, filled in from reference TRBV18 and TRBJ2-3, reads NAGVMQNPRHLVRRRGQEARLRCSPMKGHSHVYWYRQLPEEGLKFMVYLQKENIIDESGMPKERFSAEFPKEGPSILRIQQVVRGDSAAYFCASSLEGLTATDTQYFGPGTRLTVL.